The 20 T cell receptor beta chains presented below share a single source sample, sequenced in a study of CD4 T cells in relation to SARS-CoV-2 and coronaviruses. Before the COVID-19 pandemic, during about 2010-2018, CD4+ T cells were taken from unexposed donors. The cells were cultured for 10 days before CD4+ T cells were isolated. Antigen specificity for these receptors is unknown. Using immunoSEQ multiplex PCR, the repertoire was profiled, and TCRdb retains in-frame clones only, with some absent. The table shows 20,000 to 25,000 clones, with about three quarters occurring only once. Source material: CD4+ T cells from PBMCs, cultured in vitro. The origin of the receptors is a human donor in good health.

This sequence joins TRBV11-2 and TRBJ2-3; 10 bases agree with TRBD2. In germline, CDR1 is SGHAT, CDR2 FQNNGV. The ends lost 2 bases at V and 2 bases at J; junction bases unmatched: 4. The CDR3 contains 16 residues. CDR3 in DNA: TGTGCCAGCAGCTTAACTAGCGGGATAAACACAGATACGCAGTATTTT. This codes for CASSLTSGINTDTQYF.

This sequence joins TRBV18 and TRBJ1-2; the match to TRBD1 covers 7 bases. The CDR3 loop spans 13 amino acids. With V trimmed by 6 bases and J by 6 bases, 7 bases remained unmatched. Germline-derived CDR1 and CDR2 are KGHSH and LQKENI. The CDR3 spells CASSPGTDHGYTF. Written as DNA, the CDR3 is TGTGCCAGCTCGCCCGGGACAGATCATGGCTACACCTTC. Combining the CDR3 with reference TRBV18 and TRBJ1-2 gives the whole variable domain NAGVMQNPRHLVRRRGQEARLRCSPMKGHSHVYWYRQLPEEGLKFMVYLQKENIIDESGMPKERFSAEFPKEGPSILRIQQVVRGDSAAYFCASSPGTDHGYTFGSGTRLTVV.

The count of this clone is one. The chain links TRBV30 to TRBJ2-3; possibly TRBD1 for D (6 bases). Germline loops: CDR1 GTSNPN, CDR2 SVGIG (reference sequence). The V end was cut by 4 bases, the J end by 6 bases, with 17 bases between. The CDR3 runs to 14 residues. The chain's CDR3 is CAWTRGLREDTQYF. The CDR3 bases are TGTGCCTGGACTAGGGGGTTAAGGGAGGATACGCAGTATTTT.

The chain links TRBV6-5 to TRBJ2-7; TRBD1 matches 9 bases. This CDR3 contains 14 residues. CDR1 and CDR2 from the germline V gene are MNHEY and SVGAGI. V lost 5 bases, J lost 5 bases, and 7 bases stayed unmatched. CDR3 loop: CASSRDRVRDEQYF. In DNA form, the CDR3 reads TGTGCCAGCAGTCGGGACAGGGTTCGCGACGAGCAGTACTTC.

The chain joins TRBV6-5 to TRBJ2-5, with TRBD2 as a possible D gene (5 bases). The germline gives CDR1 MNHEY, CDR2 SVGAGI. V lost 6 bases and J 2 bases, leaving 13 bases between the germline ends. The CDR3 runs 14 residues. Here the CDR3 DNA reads TGTGCCAGCAGCCGCCCGACTATTCAAGAGACCCAGTACTTC. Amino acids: CASSRPTIQETQYF.

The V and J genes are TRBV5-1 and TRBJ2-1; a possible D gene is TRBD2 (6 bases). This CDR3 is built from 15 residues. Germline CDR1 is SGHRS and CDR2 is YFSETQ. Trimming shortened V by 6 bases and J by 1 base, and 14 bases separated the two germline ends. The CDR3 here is CASTLAGRSYNEQFF. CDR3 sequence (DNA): TGCGCCAGCACCCTCGCAGGGAGGTCCTACAATGAGCAGTTCTTC.

The CDR3 is CASSPGGETQYF. As DNA, the CDR3 is TGTGCCAGCTCACCAGGTGGAGAGACCCAGTACTTC. The chain has TRBV18 and TRBJ2-5; D is ambiguous. V was shortened by 2 bases and J by 4 bases, with 5 bases between the two germline ends. The CDR3 is made up of 12 amino acids. In germline, CDR1 is KGHSH, CDR2 LQKENI.

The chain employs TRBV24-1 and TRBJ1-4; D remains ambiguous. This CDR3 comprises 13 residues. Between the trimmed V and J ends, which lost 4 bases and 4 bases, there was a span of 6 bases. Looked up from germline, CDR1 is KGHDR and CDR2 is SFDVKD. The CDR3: CATSDSHNEKLFF. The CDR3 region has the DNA TGTGCCACCAGTGACAGCCATAATGAAAAACTGTTTTTT.

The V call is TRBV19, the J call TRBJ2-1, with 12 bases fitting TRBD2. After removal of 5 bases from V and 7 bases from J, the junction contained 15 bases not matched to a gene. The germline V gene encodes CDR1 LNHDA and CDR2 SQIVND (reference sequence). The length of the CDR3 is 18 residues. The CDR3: CASSPRDSGLAGRNEQFF. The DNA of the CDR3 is TGTGCCAGTAGTCCCAGGGATTCAGGACTAGCGGGAAGAAATGAGCAGTTCTTC.

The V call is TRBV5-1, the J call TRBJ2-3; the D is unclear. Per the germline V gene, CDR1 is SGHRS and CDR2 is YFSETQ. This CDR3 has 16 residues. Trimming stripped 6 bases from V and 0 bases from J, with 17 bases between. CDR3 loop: CASIQGPLGSTDTQYF. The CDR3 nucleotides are TGCGCCAGCATCCAAGGGCCTTTAGGTAGCACAGATACGCAGTATTTT.

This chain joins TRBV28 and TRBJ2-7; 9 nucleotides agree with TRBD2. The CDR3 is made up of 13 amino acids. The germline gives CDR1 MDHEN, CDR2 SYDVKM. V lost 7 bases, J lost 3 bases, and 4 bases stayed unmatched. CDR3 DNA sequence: TGTGCCAGCATTGCGGGAGGGCTCTACGAGCAGTACTTC. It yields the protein CASIAGGLYEQYF.

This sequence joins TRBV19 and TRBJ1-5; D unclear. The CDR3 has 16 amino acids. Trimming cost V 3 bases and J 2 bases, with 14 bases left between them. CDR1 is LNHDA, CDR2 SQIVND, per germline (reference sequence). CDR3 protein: CASSMVQWVGNQPQHF. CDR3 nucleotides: TGTGCCAGTAGTATGGTCCAGTGGGTCGGCAATCAGCCCCAGCATTTT.

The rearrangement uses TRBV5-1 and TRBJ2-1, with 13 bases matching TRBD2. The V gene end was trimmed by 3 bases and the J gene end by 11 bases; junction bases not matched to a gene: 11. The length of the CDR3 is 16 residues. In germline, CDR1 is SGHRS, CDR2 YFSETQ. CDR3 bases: TGCGCCAGCAGCTCGTCCCAGGGACTAGCGGGACCTCAGCAGTTCTTC. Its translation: CASSSSQGLAGPQQFF.

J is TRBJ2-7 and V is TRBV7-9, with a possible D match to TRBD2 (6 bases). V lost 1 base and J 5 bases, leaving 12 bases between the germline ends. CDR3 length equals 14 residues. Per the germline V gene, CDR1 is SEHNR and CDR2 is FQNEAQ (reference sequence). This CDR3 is CASSLGLAPNEQYF. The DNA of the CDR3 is TGTGCCAGCAGCTTAGGGCTAGCGCCGAACGAGCAGTACTTC.

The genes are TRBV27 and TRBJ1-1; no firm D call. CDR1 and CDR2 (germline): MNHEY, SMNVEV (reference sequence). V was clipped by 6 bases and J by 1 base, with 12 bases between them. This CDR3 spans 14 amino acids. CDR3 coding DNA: TGTGCCAGCAGACCAGGTCCCCAGAACACTGAAGCTTTCTTT. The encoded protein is CASRPGPQNTEAFF.

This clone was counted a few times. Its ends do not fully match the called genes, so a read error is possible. In DNA, the CDR3 is TGCGCCAGCAGCGGGGCTAGCGGGAGTTTCTTC. This encodes CASSGASGSFF. The rearrangement links TRBV10-1 to TRBJ2-7, with 10 bases aligning to TRBD2. The CDR3 has 11 residues. Germline V lookup: CDR1 WNHNN, CDR2 SYGVQD (reference sequence).

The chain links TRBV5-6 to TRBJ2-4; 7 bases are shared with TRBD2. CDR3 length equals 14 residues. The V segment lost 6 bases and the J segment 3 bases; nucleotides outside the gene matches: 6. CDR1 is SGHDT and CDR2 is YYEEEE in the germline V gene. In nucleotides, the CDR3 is TGTGCCAGCATGGGAGGGGTTCTCAAAAACATTCAGTACTTC. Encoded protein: CASMGGVLKNIQYF.

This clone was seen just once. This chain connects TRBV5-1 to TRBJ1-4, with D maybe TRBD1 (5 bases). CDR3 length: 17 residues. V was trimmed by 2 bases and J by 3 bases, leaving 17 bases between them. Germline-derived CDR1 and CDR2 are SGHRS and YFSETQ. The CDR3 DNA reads TGCGCCAGCAGCTTACATCCCTCGGGGCGAGCTAATGAAAAACTGTTTTTT. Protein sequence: CASSLHPSGRANEKLFF.

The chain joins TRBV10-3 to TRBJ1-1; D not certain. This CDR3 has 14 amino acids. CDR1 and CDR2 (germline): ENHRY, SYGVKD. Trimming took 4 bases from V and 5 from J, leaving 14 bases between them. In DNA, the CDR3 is TGTGCCATCAGTGCGTCGGAGTGGGAGACTGAAGCTTTCTTT. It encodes CAISASEWETEAFF.

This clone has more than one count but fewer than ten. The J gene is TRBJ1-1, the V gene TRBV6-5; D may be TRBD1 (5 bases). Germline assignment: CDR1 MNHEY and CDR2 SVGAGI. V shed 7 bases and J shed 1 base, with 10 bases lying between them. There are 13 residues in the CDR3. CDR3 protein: CASTTTENTEAFF. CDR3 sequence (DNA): TGTGCCAGCACAACGACAGAGAACACTGAAGCTTTCTTT.